This TCR beta chain comes out of a study of early T cells in non-severe SARS-CoV-2 infection. A single record per CDR3 protein comes from TCRdb applying MiXCR to the 5' RACE reads. This sample has 35,000 to 40,000 distinct CDR3 sequences, with 5.8% found just once. This clonotype has a count of ten or more. V shed 6 bases and J shed 0 bases, with 8 bases lying between them. The germline V gene encodes CDR1 SGHTA and CDR2 FQGNSA. The CDR3 sequence is 13 residues long. This sequence joins TRBV7-2 and TRBJ2-5; D not resolved. The sample was whole blood. This TCR was sampled from an adult who was a healthcare worker with PCR-confirmed SARS-CoV-2 infection or an uninfected control (not recorded which). CDR3 nucleotide sequence: TGTGCCAGCAGGGTGGGCAACCAAGAGACCCAGTACTTC. It is translated as CASRVGNQETQYF.